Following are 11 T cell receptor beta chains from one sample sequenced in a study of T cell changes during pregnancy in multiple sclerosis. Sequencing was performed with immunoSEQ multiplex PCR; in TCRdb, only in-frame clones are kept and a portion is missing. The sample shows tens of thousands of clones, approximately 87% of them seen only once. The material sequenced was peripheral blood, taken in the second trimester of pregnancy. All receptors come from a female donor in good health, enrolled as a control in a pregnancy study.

CDR3 nucleotides: TGTGCCAGCAGTCCTCCGCTCGGACAGGGGGTAGGCAATCAGCCCCAGCATTTT. It is translated as CASSPPLGQGVGNQPQHF. This sequence joins TRBV2 and TRBJ1-5; 10 bases are shared with TRBD1. The junction had 12 bases not matched to a gene; V was cut back by 5 bases and J by 2 bases. Germline V CDR1 and CDR2: SNHLY, FYNNEI. The CDR3 sequence is 18 residues long.

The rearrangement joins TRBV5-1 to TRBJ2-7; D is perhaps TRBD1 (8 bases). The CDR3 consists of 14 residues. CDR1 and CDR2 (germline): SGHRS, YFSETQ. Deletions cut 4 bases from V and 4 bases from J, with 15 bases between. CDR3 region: CASSKDREGYEQYF. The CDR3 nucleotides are TGCGCCAGCAGCAAGGACAGGGAGGGGTACGAGCAGTACTTC.

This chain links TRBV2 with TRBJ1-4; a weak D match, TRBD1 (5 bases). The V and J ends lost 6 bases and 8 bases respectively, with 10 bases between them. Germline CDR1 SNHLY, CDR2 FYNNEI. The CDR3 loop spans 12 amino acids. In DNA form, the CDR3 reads TGTGCCAGCAGCAAGGAGGGGGAAAAACTGTTTTTT. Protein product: CASSKEGEKLFF.

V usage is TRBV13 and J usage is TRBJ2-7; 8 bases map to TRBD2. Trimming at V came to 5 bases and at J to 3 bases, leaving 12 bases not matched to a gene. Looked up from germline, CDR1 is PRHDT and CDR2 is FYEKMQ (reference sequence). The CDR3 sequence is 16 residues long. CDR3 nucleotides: TGTGCCAGCAGCCCGAAGGTTAGCGGGGTTTTCTACGAGCAGTACTTC. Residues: CASSPKVSGVFYEQYF.

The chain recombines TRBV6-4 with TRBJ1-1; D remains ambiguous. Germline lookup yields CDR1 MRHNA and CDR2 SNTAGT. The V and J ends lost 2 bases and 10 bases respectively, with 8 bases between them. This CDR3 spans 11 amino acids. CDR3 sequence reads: CASSDGGLAFF. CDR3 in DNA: TGTGCCAGCAGTGACGGCGGGTTAGCTTTCTTT.

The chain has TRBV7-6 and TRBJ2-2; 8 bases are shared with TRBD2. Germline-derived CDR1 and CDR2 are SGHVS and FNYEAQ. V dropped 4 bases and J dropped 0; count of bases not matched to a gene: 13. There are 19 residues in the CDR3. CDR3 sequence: CASSSWEAGDLPNTGELFF. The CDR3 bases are TGTGCCAGCAGCTCCTGGGAAGCGGGAGATCTACCGAACACCGGGGAGCTGTTTTTT.

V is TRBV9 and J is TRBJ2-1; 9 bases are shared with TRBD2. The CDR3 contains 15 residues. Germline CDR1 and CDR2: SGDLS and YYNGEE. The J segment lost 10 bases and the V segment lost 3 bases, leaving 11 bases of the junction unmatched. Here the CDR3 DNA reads TGTGCCAGCAGCGAGCCGCGGGGGGGCCAAGAGGAGCAGTTCTTC. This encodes CASSEPRGGQEEQFF. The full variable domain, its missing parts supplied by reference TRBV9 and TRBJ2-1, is DSGVTQTPKHLITATGQRVTLRCSPRSGDLSVYWYQQSLDQGLQFLIQYYNGEERAKGNILERFSAQQFPDLHSELNLSSLELGDSALYFCASSEPRGGQEEQFFGPGTRLTVL.

Here the CDR3 DNA reads TGCGCCAGCAGCCTTACAGATACGCAGTATTTT. The encoded protein is CASSLTDTQYF. The chain employs TRBV5-1 and TRBJ2-3; the D is unclear. With 4 bases removed from V and 3 bases from J, the gap between germline ends came to 3 bases. This CDR3 region has 11 residues. The germline V gene has CDR1 SGHRS and CDR2 YFSETQ.

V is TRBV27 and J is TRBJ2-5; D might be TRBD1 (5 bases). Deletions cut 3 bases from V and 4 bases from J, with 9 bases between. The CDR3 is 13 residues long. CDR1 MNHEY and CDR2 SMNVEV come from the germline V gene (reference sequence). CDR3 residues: CASSFLGRETQYF. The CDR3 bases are TGTGCCAGCAGTTTCTTGGGGCGAGAGACCCAGTACTTC.

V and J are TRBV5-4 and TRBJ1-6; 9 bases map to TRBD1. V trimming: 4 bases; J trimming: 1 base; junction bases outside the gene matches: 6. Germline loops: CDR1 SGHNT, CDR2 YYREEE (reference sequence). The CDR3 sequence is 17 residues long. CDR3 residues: CASSPRQGGSYNSPLHF. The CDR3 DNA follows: TGTGCCAGCAGCCCCAGACAGGGGGGGTCCTATAATTCACCCCTCCACTTT.

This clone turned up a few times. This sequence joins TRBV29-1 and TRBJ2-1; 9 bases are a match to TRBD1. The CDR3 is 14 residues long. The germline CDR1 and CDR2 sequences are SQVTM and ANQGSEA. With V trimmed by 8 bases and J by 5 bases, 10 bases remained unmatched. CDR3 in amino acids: CSSNNRDRDNEQFF. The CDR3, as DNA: TGCAGCTCGAATAACCGGGACAGGGACAATGAGCAGTTCTTC.